A selection of T cell receptor beta chains follows, all from one sample in a study of T cell responses to AZD1222 COVID-19 vaccine. The data were produced by immunoSEQ multiplex PCR, yet TCRdb's version contains in-frame clones alone and is incomplete. The data show 130,000 to 150,000 clones, roughly 90% seen once. This specimen was peripheral blood, taken 28 days after the second AZD1222 dose. The receptors shown here come from an adult who received the AZD1222 COVID-19 vaccine. Each CDR3 is given with its conserved first and last residue. Fields, in order: V gene, clone size, J gene, D gene, CDR3 DNA, CDR3 protein. A D gene is named only where the DNA matches it firmly. Clone size is shown for a subset of rows, as once, few, many or a class of expanded clone.

TRBV7-2	.	TRBJ1-3	TRBD1	TGTGCCAGCAGCTCAATGACGACAGGGTCCGGAAACACCATATATTTT	CASSSMTTGSGNTIYF
TRBV14	.	TRBJ2-3	.	TGTGCCAGCAGCCACAAAGGGAGCGTTCGCACAGATACGCAGTATTTT	CASSHKGSVRTDTQYF
TRBV7-3	.	TRBJ2-4	.	TGTGCCAGCAGCTCGCCCCCGTCAAACATTCAGTACTTC	CASSSPPSNIQYF
TRBV30	.	TRBJ2-5	.	TGTGCCTGGAGTGAAAGTAAAGAGACCCAGTACTTC	CAWSESKETQYF
TRBV3-1/TRBV3-2	.	TRBJ1-4	.	TGTGCCAGCAGCCAAGAACTGTCATGGCGGACTAATGAAAAACTGTTTTTT	CASSQELSWRTNEKLFF
TRBV12-5	.	TRBJ2-3	.	TGTGCTAGTGCCCCCGGACCCCTCATCGGCACAGATACGCAGTATTTT	CASAPGPLIGTDTQYF
TRBV7-2	few	TRBJ1-2	TRBD1	TGTGCCAGCAGCTCCACCCCCACCCCGGCACAGGGGCATGGCTACACCTTC	CASSSTPTPAQGHGYTF
TRBV5-1	.	TRBJ2-1	TRBD2	TGCGCCAGCAGCTTGACTAGCGGGAGCGGGAATGAGCAGTTCTTC	CASSLTSGSGNEQFF
TRBV11-1	.	TRBJ2-7	.	TGTGCCAGCACCCATCGGGGGGCGAATGAGCAGTACTTC	CASTHRGANEQYF
TRBV10-1	.	TRBJ1-3	.	TGCGCCAGCAGGAAGGGGGCTGGAAACACCATATATTTT	CASRKGAGNTIYF
TRBV25-1	.	TRBJ2-1	.	TGTGCCAGCAGGGGACGATCCGGATCACCGCTCAATGAGCAGTTCTTC	CASRGRSGSPLNEQFF
TRBV7-3	.	TRBJ1-4	TRBD1	TGTGCCAGCAGCGCAACAGGGGCGAGTAATGAAAAACTGTTTTTT	CASSATGASNEKLFF
TRBV12-3/TRBV12-4	.	TRBJ1-2	.	TGTGCCAGCAGTTCACTAGGGGGTGGCTACACCTTC	CASSSLGGGYTF